The following is a T cell receptor (beta chain) sequence with its context. The target antigen is unknown. This specimen belongs to a study of cytomegalovirus exposure and HLA in healthy donors. Findings of the study overall: The study listed roughly 160 cytomegalovirus-associated TCR beta chains.

Profiled with immunoSEQ multiplex PCR; TCRdb holds only in-frame clones, not every one. The repertoire consists of 230,000 or so clones, with 70% to 90% occurring once and the leading ten covering 2.9%. Germline CDR1 reads MNHEY; CDR2 reads SVGAGI. The CDR3 consists of 15 residues. After removal of 7 bases from V and 0 bases from J, the junction contained 5 bases not matched to a gene. Sequencing used PBMCs. This sequence joins TRBV6-5 and TRBJ2-1; 8 nucleotides agree with TRBD1. This TCR came from a young woman in good health and CMV-seronegative. CDR3 nucleotides: TGTGCCAGCATGCGCACAGGGGGCTCCTACAATGAGCAGTTCTTC. It translates to CASMRTGGSYNEQFF.